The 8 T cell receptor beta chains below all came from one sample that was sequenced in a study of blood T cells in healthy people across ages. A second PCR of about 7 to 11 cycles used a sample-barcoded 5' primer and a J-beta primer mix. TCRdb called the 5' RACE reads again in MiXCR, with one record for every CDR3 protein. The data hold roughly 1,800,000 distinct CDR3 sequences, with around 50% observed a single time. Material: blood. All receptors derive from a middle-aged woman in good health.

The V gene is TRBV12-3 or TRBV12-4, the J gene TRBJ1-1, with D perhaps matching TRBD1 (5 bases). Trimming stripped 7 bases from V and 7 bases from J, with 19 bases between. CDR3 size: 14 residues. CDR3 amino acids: CASTLGTDLSEAFF. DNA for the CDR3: TGTGCCAGCACCCTTGGGACCGACCTAAGTGAAGCTTTCTTT.

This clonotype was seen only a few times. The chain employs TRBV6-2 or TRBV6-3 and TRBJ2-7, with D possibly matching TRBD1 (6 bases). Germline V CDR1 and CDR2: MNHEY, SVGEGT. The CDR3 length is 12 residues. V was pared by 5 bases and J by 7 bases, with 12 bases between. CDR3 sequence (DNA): TGTGCCAGCAGTCAAACAGGGCTGGAGCAGTACTTC. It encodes CASSQTGLEQYF.

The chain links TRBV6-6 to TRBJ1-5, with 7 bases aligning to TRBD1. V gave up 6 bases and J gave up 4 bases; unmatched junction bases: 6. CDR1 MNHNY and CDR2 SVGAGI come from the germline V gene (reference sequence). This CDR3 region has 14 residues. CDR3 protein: CASRHKQGNQPQHF. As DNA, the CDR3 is TGTGCCAGCAGGCATAAACAGGGGAATCAGCCCCAGCATTTT.

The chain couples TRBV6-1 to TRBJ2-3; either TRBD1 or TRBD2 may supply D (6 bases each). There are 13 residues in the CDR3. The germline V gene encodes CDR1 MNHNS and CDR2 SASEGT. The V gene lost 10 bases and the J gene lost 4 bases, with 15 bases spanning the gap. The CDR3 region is CATQFGGADTQYF. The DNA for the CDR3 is TGTGCCACCCAGTTCGGGGGCGCAGATACGCAGTATTTT.

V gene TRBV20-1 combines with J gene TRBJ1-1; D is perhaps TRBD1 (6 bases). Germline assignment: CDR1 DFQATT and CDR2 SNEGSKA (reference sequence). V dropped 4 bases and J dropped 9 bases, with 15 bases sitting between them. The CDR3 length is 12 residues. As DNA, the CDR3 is TGCAGTGCTACCACAGGGACCGGCAAAGCTTTCTTT. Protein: CSATTGTGKAFF.

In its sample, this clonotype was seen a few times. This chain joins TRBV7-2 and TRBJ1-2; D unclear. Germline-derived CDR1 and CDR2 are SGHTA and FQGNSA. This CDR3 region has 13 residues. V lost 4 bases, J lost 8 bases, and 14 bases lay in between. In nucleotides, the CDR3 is TGTGCCAGCAGCTCCGGGCTGGGTGACGGCTACACCTTC. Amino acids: CASSSGLGDGYTF.

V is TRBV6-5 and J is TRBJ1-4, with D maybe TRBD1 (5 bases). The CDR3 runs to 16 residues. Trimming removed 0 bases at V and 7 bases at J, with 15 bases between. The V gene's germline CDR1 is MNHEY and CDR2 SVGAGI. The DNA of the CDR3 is TGTGCCAGCAGTTACTCGAAGATGGGGCAGGGTGAAAAACTGTTTTTT. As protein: CASSYSKMGQGEKLFF.

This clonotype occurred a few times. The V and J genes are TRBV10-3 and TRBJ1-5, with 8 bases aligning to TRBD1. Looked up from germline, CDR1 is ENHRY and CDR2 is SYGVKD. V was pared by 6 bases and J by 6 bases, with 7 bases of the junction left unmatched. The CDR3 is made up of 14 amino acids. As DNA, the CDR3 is TGTGCCATCAGCCCAGGGGGCGGAGGTCAGCCCCAGCATTTT. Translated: CAISPGGGGQPQHF.